This TCR beta chain came from a study of blood T cell repertoires in COVID-19. Study summary: Specimens from acute and convalescent COVID-19 originated in the United States, Italy and Spain. PBMCs, B-cell-depleted T cells, or T cells were the source of the cDNA or gDNA that made up the material.

Original data processing: Reference gene primer amplification gave nucleated cell count estimates. Here immunoSEQ multiplex PCR was the method, and the copy in TCRdb shows in-frame clones only, minus some. V and J calls plus clone size are reproduced from that table; the DNA served to infer D and trimming. Among fewer than 150,000 clones listed, around 80% were seen once. The CDR3 runs to 12 residues. The ends were cut back, 7 bases at V and 0 bases at J, with 9 bases in the middle. Germline V gives CDR1 SQVTM, CDR2 ANQGSEA. The source material was peripheral blood. The J gene is TRBJ1-2, the V gene TRBV29-1, with D unresolved. The clonotype originates from a human donor in a cohort sampled during active COVID-19. This chain's CDR3 is CSGTGTNYGYTF. CDR3 in DNA: TGCAGCGGGACTGGAACTAACTATGGCTACACCTTC.